A selection of T cell receptor beta chains follows, all from one sample in a study of blood T cell repertoires in COVID-19. Measured with immunoSEQ multiplex PCR; TCRdb has only the in-frame clones, and not every one. The profile shows some 150,000 clones, roughly nine tenths of them singletons. The sample was peripheral blood. Every receptor here comes from a woman aged 60-75 years with COVID-19, enrolled during active disease. Both conserved end residues are part of each CDR3. Fields, in order: V gene, clone size, D gene, J gene, CDR3 DNA, CDR3 protein. A D gene is named only where the DNA matches it firmly. Clone size, where shown, is once, few, many, or a class for clones that have expanded.

V: TRBV19; size: NA; D: NA; J: TRBJ1-2; DNA: TGTGCCAGTAGTAACGACAGGCCTGGGGGCTACACCTTC; CDR3: CASSNDRPGGYTF
V: TRBV24-1; size: NA; D: NA; J: TRBJ1-2; DNA: TGTGCCACCAGTAAGGGAGCGATAAGTAGCTATGGCTACACCTTC; CDR3: CATSKGAISSYGYTF
V: TRBV4-2; size: NA; D: TRBD1; J: TRBJ2-7; DNA: TGTGCCAGCAGCCAGACAGGGGGCTGGGGCTACGAGCAGTACTTC; CDR3: CASSQTGGWGYEQYF
V: TRBV3-1/TRBV3-2; size: NA; D: NA; J: TRBJ2-1; DNA: TGTGCCAGCAGTCGGGGTCTCACGGGGATCTCTTACAATGAGCAGTTCTTC; CDR3: CASSRGLTGISYNEQFF
V: TRBV25-1; size: NA; D: TRBD2; J: TRBJ2-2; DNA: TGTGCCAGCTTCCCGAAGACGGGAGGGCCGACCGGGGAGCTGTTTTTT; CDR3: CASFPKTGGPTGELFF
V: TRBV7-2; size: NA; D: NA; J: TRBJ2-7; DNA: TGTGCCAGCAGCTTAATCCGGTTCTCCTACGAGCAGTACTTC; CDR3: CASSLIRFSYEQYF
V: TRBV7-6; size: NA; D: NA; J: TRBJ2-7; DNA: TGTGCCAGCAGCCCTTACATAGAGGGCGAGCAGTACTTC; CDR3: CASSPYIEGEQYF
V: TRBV9; size: NA; D: NA; J: TRBJ1-3; DNA: TGTGCCAGCAGCGTAGCTATGAGCTCTGGAAACACCATATATTTT; CDR3: CASSVAMSSGNTIYF
V: TRBV24-1; size: once; D: NA; J: TRBJ1-1; DNA: TGTGCCACCAGTGCCGCCGGGAGCCAAGGGCAAGCTTTCTTT; CDR3: CATSAAGSQGQAFF
V: TRBV28; size: NA; D: TRBD1; J: TRBJ1-5; DNA: TGTGCCAGCAGTTTACGACAGGGGGCTAATAGCAATCAGCCCCAGCATTTT; CDR3: CASSLRQGANSNQPQHF
V: TRBV5-6; size: once; D: TRBD1; J: TRBJ2-1; DNA: TGTGCCAGCAGCGACGGGACCGGGACAGGGTTTCGCAATGAGCAGTTCTTC; CDR3: CASSDGTGTGFRNEQFF
V: TRBV7-9; size: few; D: TRBD1; J: TRBJ2-7; DNA: TGTGCCAGCAGCTTAGAAGGGACAGGGTTTCCCTACGAGCAGTACTTC; CDR3: CASSLEGTGFPYEQYF
V: TRBV9; size: NA; D: TRBD1; J: TRBJ1-6; DNA: TGTGCCAGCAGCGAACGACAGGGGTCCGGACGACCCCTCCACTTT; CDR3: CASSERQGSGRPLHF
V: TRBV30; size: NA; D: NA; J: TRBJ1-6; DNA: TGTGCCTGGAATGCTGGGGGGAATTCACCCCTCCACTTT; CDR3: CAWNAGGNSPLHF
V: TRBV6-5; size: NA; D: NA; J: TRBJ2-5; DNA: TGTGCCAGCATTGCGGAAGAGACCCAGTACTTC; CDR3: CASIAEETQYF
V: TRBV19; size: NA; D: TRBD1; J: TRBJ1-1; DNA: TGTGCCAGTAGTAGACAGGGCTCGAACACTGAAGCTTTCTTT; CDR3: CASSRQGSNTEAFF
V: TRBV5-1; size: few; D: NA; J: TRBJ2-2; DNA: TGCGCCAGCAGCTTCGGAGGGACCGCGAACACCGGGGAGCTGTTTTTT; CDR3: CASSFGGTANTGELFF
V: TRBV18; size: NA; D: TRBD2; J: TRBJ2-1; DNA: TGTGCCAGCTCCCGGAAACTAGCGGGAGCTGTGAATGAGCAGTTCTTC; CDR3: CASSRKLAGAVNEQFF
V: TRBV19; size: NA; D: TRBD2; J: TRBJ2-7; DNA: TGTGCCAGGTACTATTCCGGGACTAGCGGGAGGGCCACGGGGGAGCAGTACTTC; CDR3: CARYYSGTSGRATGEQYF
V: TRBV7-2; size: NA; D: NA; J: TRBJ1-4; DNA: TGTGCCAGCAGCCCGTGGCGGGCTAATGAAAAACTGTTTTTT; CDR3: CASSPWRANEKLFF
V: TRBV3-1/TRBV3-2; size: NA; D: NA; J: TRBJ1-1; DNA: TGTGCCAGCAGCCAGCTCCCGGTGGGGGCTAAGAGGAACACTGAAGCTTTCTTT; CDR3: CASSQLPVGAKRNTEAFF
V: TRBV7-2; size: NA; D: NA; J: TRBJ2-5; DNA: TGTGCCAGCAGCTTTAGCGTTGAGACCCAGTACTTC; CDR3: CASSFSVETQYF
V: TRBV29-1; size: NA; D: NA; J: TRBJ1-3; DNA: TGCAGCGTGTACACAGGGTCTTCCTCTGGAAACACCATATATTTT; CDR3: CSVYTGSSSGNTIYF
V: TRBV18; size: NA; D: NA; J: TRBJ2-7; DNA: TGTGCCAGCTCACGGGAAGGGGGGGACTCCTACGAGCAGTACTTC; CDR3: CASSREGGDSYEQYF
V: TRBV5-4; size: NA; D: TRBD2; J: TRBJ2-1; DNA: TGTGCCAGCAGCCCCGGACTAGCGGCGTACAATGAGCAGTTCTTC; CDR3: CASSPGLAAYNEQFF
V: TRBV5-1; size: NA; D: TRBD1; J: TRBJ1-6; DNA: TGCGCCAGCAGCCCGCCCGGGACAGGGGATTCACCCCTCCACTTT; CDR3: CASSPPGTGDSPLHF
V: TRBV6-1; size: NA; D: TRBD1; J: TRBJ1-5; DNA: TGTGCCAGCAGTCAGGAGGGGGCCAATCAGCCCCAGCATTTT; CDR3: CASSQEGANQPQHF
V: TRBV10-2; size: NA; D: NA; J: TRBJ1-1; DNA: TGCGCCAGCAGTGGCGGACAGATGAACACTGAAGCTTTCTTT; CDR3: CASSGGQMNTEAFF
V: TRBV7-9; size: NA; D: NA; J: TRBJ2-4; DNA: TGTGCCAGCAGCTTAGTCGGTTCGGGCATTCAGTACTTC; CDR3: CASSLVGSGIQYF
V: TRBV7-9; size: NA; D: TRBD1; J: TRBJ2-2; DNA: TGTGCCAGCAGCGCGTGGGACAGCGCGAACACCGGGGAGCTGTTTTTT; CDR3: CASSAWDSANTGELFF
V: TRBV5-1; size: once; D: NA; J: TRBJ2-7; DNA: TGCGCCAGCAGCCTTGGGGATGCAGGGGCCCGCGCCTACGAGCAGTACTTC; CDR3: CASSLGDAGARAYEQYF
V: TRBV6-1; size: NA; D: NA; J: TRBJ1-2; DNA: TGTGCCAGCAGTGACACACTACACCGCTATGGCTACACCTTC; CDR3: CASSDTLHRYGYTF
V: TRBV7-3; size: NA; D: NA; J: TRBJ1-6; DNA: TGTGCCAGCAGCCGCGAGGGCCCCTATAATTCACCCCTCCACTTT; CDR3: CASSREGPYNSPLHF
V: TRBV4-1; size: NA; D: NA; J: TRBJ1-6; DNA: TGCGCCAGCAGCCAAGTTTTAATCGCGTCTAATTCACCCCTCCACTTT; CDR3: CASSQVLIASNSPLHF
V: TRBV14; size: NA; D: TRBD1; J: TRBJ1-4; DNA: TGTGCCAGCAGCCAAGACCTCGGACAGGGCCTAGATGAAAAACTGTTTTTT; CDR3: CASSQDLGQGLDEKLFF
V: TRBV30; size: NA; D: TRBD1; J: TRBJ2-2; DNA: TGTGCCTGGAGTCCAATAGGGACAGGGGGGACCGGGGAGCTGTTTTTT; CDR3: CAWSPIGTGGTGELFF